Each of the 24 T cell receptor beta chains below was sequenced from the same sample in a study of CD8 T cells in Susac syndrome. Random-hexamer reverse transcription was applied to 0.5 to 1 ug RNA. TCRdb passed the immunoSEQ multiplex PCR reads through MiXCR, listing each CDR3 protein once. Of approximately 76,000 distinct CDR3 sequences listed, about 95% are singletons. The sequenced material came from CD8+ T cells from PBMCs. These receptors were obtained from a human donor with multiple sclerosis.

V is TRBV20-1 and J is TRBJ2-2, with 10 bases identical to TRBD1. There are 15 residues in the CDR3. The germline V gene encodes CDR1 DFQATT and CDR2 SNEGSKA (reference sequence). V shed 7 bases, J shed 2 bases, and the junction held 7 bases outside the gene matches. CDR3 sequence reads: CSVPWDRGNTGELFF. DNA for the CDR3: TGCAGTGTCCCCTGGGACAGGGGAAACACCGGGGAGCTGTTTTTT.

This clonotype came up once. The CDR3 sequence is CAWSTGQGEHF. The CDR3 DNA reads TGTGCCTGGAGTACAGGACAGGGAGAGCATTTT. The chain is built from TRBV30 and TRBJ1-5, with 8 nucleotides matching TRBD1. The CDR3 extends over 11 amino acids. Germline CDR1 GTSNPN, CDR2 SVGIG (reference sequence). The junction had 5 bases not matched to a gene; V was cut back by 2 bases and J by 14 bases.

This chain uses TRBV11-2 with TRBJ1-1; D possibly corresponds to TRBD1 (5 bases). Trimming shortened V by 3 bases and J by 0 bases, and 17 bases separated the two germline ends. Per the germline V gene, CDR1 is SGHAT and CDR2 is FQNNGV. The CDR3 is made up of 17 amino acids. Written as DNA, the CDR3 is TGTGCCAGCAGCTTCTCCAGGGTTGGTGGGATGAACACTGAAGCTTTCTTT. Protein: CASSFSRVGGMNTEAFF.

CDR3 region: CSARALPSGGAVGYEQYF. The DNA of the CDR3 is TGCAGTGCTAGAGCCCTTCCTAGCGGGGGGGCCGTCGGCTACGAGCAGTACTTC. The chain carries TRBV20-1 and TRBJ2-7, with TRBD2 identical over 12 bases. The V and J ends lost 1 base and 3 bases, in that order; junction bases with no gene match: 13. The V gene's germline CDR1 is DFQATT and CDR2 SNEGSKA (reference sequence). The CDR3 contains 18 residues.

This clonotype was detected once. The chain carries TRBV29-1 and TRBJ2-3; D is unresolved. CDR1 and CDR2 (germline): SQVTM, ANQGSEA. Trimming cost V 5 bases and J 5 bases, with 11 bases left between them. This CDR3 contains 12 residues. The CDR3 is CSVLAPQDTQYF. Here the CDR3 DNA reads TGCAGCGTTCTGGCCCCTCAAGATACGCAGTATTTT.

The chain carries TRBV19 and TRBJ2-2; D remains unclear. V gave up 7 bases and J gave up 0 bases, with 9 bases separating them. The V gene's germline CDR1 is LNHDA and CDR2 SQIVND (reference sequence). The CDR3 has 14 residues. CDR3 residues: CASTGESNTGELFF. The CDR3 coding sequence is TGTGCCAGTACAGGAGAGTCGAACACCGGGGAGCTGTTTTTT.

This clonotype has only one observation. V and J are TRBV19 and TRBJ1-5; D is unresolved. Germline assignment: CDR1 LNHDA and CDR2 SQIVND (reference sequence). The CDR3 length is 13 residues. Deletions cut 8 bases from V and 4 bases from J, with 12 bases between. CDR3 amino acids: CASARLGNQPQHF. The DNA of the CDR3 is TGTGCCAGTGCCCGATTGGGGAATCAGCCCCAGCATTTT.

This chain links TRBV30 with TRBJ2-7; the D is unclear. Germline V gene data show CDR1 as GTSNPN and CDR2 as SVGIG (reference sequence). Trimming cost V 3 bases and J 0 bases, with 12 bases left between them. This CDR3 region has 14 residues. CDR3 DNA: TGTGCCTGGAGACCCCGGGCCCTCTCCTACGAGCAGTACTTC. Translation gives CAWRPRALSYEQYF.

CDR3 DNA: TGTGCCGTTCAGCCGGGGGGACAGTCTCCGGAAGAGACCCAGTACTTC. Protein product: CAVQPGGQSPEETQYF. The V call is TRBV10-3, the J call TRBJ2-5, with D possibly called TRBD1 or TRBD2 (7 bases each). CDR1 and CDR2 (germline): ENHRY, SYGVKD. V was shortened by 11 bases and J by 3 bases, with 25 bases between the two germline ends. The CDR3 consists of 16 residues.

This clonotype was seen once. The chain employs TRBV12-3 or TRBV12-4 and TRBJ2-7; D is perhaps TRBD2 (6 bases). V lost 3 bases and J 0 bases, leaving 18 bases between the germline ends. The CDR3 loop spans 17 amino acids. CDR3 in DNA: TGTGCCAGCAGTTTTGGCAGGGAGGCCGACATCTCCTACGAGCAGTACTTC. Translation gives CASSFGREADISYEQYF.

V gene TRBV6-2 or TRBV6-3 combines with J gene TRBJ2-1; D remains ambiguous. The germline V gene has CDR1 MNHEY and CDR2 SVGEGT. This CDR3 comprises 11 residues. V was pared by 7 bases and J by 8 bases, with 9 bases between. The chain's CDR3 is CASMATDEQFF. The CDR3 DNA is TGTGCCAGCATGGCCACCGATGAGCAGTTCTTC.

This clonotype is a singleton in its sample. The chain uses TRBV7-3 and TRBJ2-5; tentative D call: TRBD2 (5 bases). V lost 5 bases and J 5 bases, leaving 18 bases between the germline ends. Germline CDR1 and CDR2: SGHTA and FQGTGA. The CDR3 is 15 residues long. CDR3: CASSPTGVSGETQYF. The CDR3 DNA follows: TGTGCCAGCAGCCCCACTGGGGTCTCGGGGGAGACCCAGTACTTC. Full variable domain (outside the CDR3, taken from reference TRBV7-3 and TRBJ2-5): GAGVSQTPSNKVTEKGKYVELRCDPISGHTALYWYRQSLGQGPEFLIYFQGTGAADDSGLPNDRFFAVRPEGSVSTLKIQRTERGDSAVYLCASSPTGVSGETQYFGPGTRLLVL.

V and J are TRBV3-1 and TRBJ1-2, with D possibly matching TRBD1 (5 bases). Trimming shortened V by 0 bases and J by 4 bases, and 15 bases separated the two germline ends. The CDR3 loop spans 16 amino acids. The germline V gene encodes CDR1 LGHDT and CDR2 YNNKEL (reference sequence). The CDR3 DNA sequence: TGTGCCAGCAGCCAAGAAGTCCCCCGGGGACTCTATGGCTACACCTTC. This translates into CASSQEVPRGLYGYTF.

The rearrangement joins TRBV6-1 to TRBJ2-7; D not resolved. The CDR3 runs to 14 residues. Looked up from germline, CDR1 is MNHNS and CDR2 is SASEGT. Trimming removed 6 bases from V and 3 bases from J, with 15 bases in between. The CDR3 is CASRDRVVYYEQYF. The CDR3 nucleotides read TGTGCCAGCAGGGATAGGGTGGTTTACTACGAGCAGTACTTC.

This rearrangement joins TRBV7-9 to TRBJ1-1; D is undetermined. The germline V and J ends were trimmed by 4 bases and 8 bases, with 8 bases remaining between them. Germline V gene lookup returns CDR1 SEHNR and CDR2 FQNEAQ (reference sequence). The CDR3 runs to 11 residues. Written as DNA, the CDR3 is TGTGCCAGCAGCTGGAGGCCGGAAGCTTTCTTT. Its protein is CASSWRPEAFF.

The rearrangement links TRBV6-1 to TRBJ2-1, with 9 positions matching TRBD1. The CDR3 contains 17 residues. Germline CDR1 and CDR2: MNHNS and SASEGT. Losses at the gene ends were 5 bases for V and 2 bases for J; bases not matched to a gene: 10. The CDR3 loop reads CASSPPGTGWTYNEQFF. The CDR3 DNA is TGTGCCAGCAGTCCCCCCGGGACAGGGTGGACCTACAATGAGCAGTTCTTC.

The V and J genes are TRBV28 and TRBJ2-5; maybe TRBD1 (5 bases). This CDR3 comprises 12 residues. Germline loops: CDR1 MDHEN, CDR2 SYDVKM. V shed 8 bases and J shed 5 bases, with 12 bases lying between them. For the CDR3, the DNA is TGTGCCAGCGGGGCCCTTTCGGAGACCCAGTACTTC. As protein: CASGALSETQYF.

The chain joins TRBV12-3 or TRBV12-4 to TRBJ2-1, with unresolved D. With 7 bases removed from V and 5 bases from J, the gap between germline ends came to 18 bases. The CDR3 totals 15 residues. The CDR3 loop is CASKVTFNPHNEQFF. The CDR3 region has the DNA TGTGCCAGCAAAGTAACTTTTAACCCCCACAATGAGCAGTTCTTC.

The chain uses TRBV25-1 and TRBJ1-6, with 7 bases identical to TRBD1. V gave up 10 bases and J gave up 6 bases; unmatched junction bases: 6. Germline loops: CDR1 MGHDK, CDR2 SYGVNS. The CDR3 consists of 13 residues. The CDR3 DNA reads as TGTGCCACCTCGACAGGGAGTAATTCACCCCTCCACTTT. Translation: CATSTGSNSPLHF.

This clonotype showed up just a few times. The CDR3 nucleotides are TGTGCCAGCAGTTACTCCCCTAAGGACAATGAGCAGTTCTTC. Its protein is CASSYSPKDNEQFF. V and J are TRBV6-5 and TRBJ2-1; D not certain. This CDR3 has 14 residues. V was cut by 0 bases and J by 5 bases, with 8 bases left in between. Per the germline V gene, CDR1 is MNHEY and CDR2 is SVGAGI.

This clonotype was recorded only once. The gene calls are TRBV27 and TRBJ2-1; no reliable D call. This CDR3 is built from 12 residues. Per the germline V gene, CDR1 is MNHEY and CDR2 is SMNVEV (reference sequence). V shed 6 bases and J shed 8 bases, with 11 bases lying between them. CDR3 residues: CASRAPSHEQFF. The CDR3, as DNA: TGTGCCAGCAGGGCCCCCTCCCATGAGCAGTTCTTC.

The genes are TRBV4-2 and TRBJ2-2; possible D gene TRBD2, 5 bases. The CDR3 loop spans 16 amino acids. V dropped 5 bases and J dropped 1 base, with 14 bases sitting between them. In germline, CDR1 is LGHNA, CDR2 YNFKEQ. CDR3 region: CASSYAAERNTGELFF. The CDR3 nucleotides read TGTGCCAGCAGCTATGCAGCGGAGCGGAACACCGGGGAGCTGTTTTTT.

Here the CDR3 reads CASSLGTGGKLFF. The CDR3 DNA sequence: TGTGCCAGCAGCTTAGGGACAGGGGGAAAACTGTTTTTT. V usage is TRBV7-9 and J usage is TRBJ1-4, with 10 nucleotides matching TRBD1. V shed 1 base and J 10 bases; nucleotides not matched to a gene: 0. The germline V gene encodes CDR1 SEHNR and CDR2 FQNEAQ (reference sequence). This CDR3 has 13 residues.

The chain is built from TRBV5-6 and TRBJ2-5; 9 bases match TRBD1. Trimming at V came to 4 bases and at J to 5 bases, leaving 15 bases not matched to a gene. The CDR3 is 17 amino acids. Germline assignment: CDR1 SGHDT and CDR2 YYEEEE. Here the CDR3 reads CASSPSDLTGGSETQYF. In DNA form, the CDR3 reads TGTGCCAGCAGCCCGTCCGACCTGACAGGGGGAAGCGAGACCCAGTACTTC.